The 24 T cell receptor beta chains listed next were all sequenced from one sample in a study of blood T cell repertoires in COVID-19. Method: immunoSEQ multiplex PCR; TCRdb's copy keeps in-frame clones and lacks some. The table records approximately 82,000 clones, about 89% of them present only once. Specimen: PBMCs or T cells enriched from blood (not recorded which). These receptors all come from a woman in her forties or fifties with acute COVID-19.

This chain connects TRBV4-1 to TRBJ2-5; 7 nucleotides align to TRBD2. The CDR3 is made up of 16 amino acids. Losses at the gene ends were 1 base for V and 2 bases for J; bases not matched to a gene: 7. CDR1 and CDR2 (germline): MGHRA, YSYEKL. This CDR3 is CASSQGGGGRQETQYF. CDR3 coding DNA: TGCGCCAGCAGCCAAGGGGGCGGGGGTCGTCAAGAGACCCAGTACTTC.

A single count supports this clone. V usage is TRBV30 and J usage is TRBJ2-7; no clear D gene. Germline lookup yields CDR1 GTSNPN and CDR2 SVGIG (reference sequence). This CDR3 comprises 11 residues. V lost 0 bases and J lost 4, with 4 bases in between. CDR3 coding DNA: TGTGCCTGGAGTGTTGTATACGAGCAGTACTTC. It encodes CAWSVVYEQYF.

The chain recombines TRBV4-1 with TRBJ1-1, with unresolved D. Looked up from germline, CDR1 is MGHRA and CDR2 is YSYEKL. V lost 3 bases and J lost 2, with 16 bases in between. The CDR3 spans 16 residues. CDR3 loop: CASSHKIGELNTEAFF. CDR3 DNA: TGCGCCAGCAGCCACAAGATCGGGGAGTTAAACACTGAAGCTTTCTTT.

The chain links TRBV18 to TRBJ2-2; D might be TRBD1 (6 bases). V lost 2 bases to trimming and J lost 1 base, with 11 bases between them. This CDR3 has 16 residues. Germline lookup yields CDR1 KGHSH and CDR2 LQKENI. The CDR3 nucleotides read TGTGCCAGCTCACCAGTTAGACAGGTGAACACCGGGGAGCTGTTTTTT. This codes for CASSPVRQVNTGELFF.

The chain links TRBV3-1 (or the pseudogene TRBV3-2) to TRBJ2-7; 12 bases fit TRBD2. Germline-derived CDR1 and CDR2 are LGHDT and YNNKEL (reference sequence). With V trimmed by 1 base and J by 7 bases, 8 bases remained unmatched. The CDR3 totals 16 residues. CDR3 in amino acids: CASSQGNRLAGAEQYF. CDR3 nucleotide sequence: TGTGCCAGCAGCCAAGGGAATCGACTAGCGGGAGCGGAGCAGTACTTC.

The V and J genes are TRBV6-1 and TRBJ1-2; TRBD1 agrees at 9 bases. V trimming: 3 bases; J trimming: 8 bases; junction bases outside the gene matches: 7. Germline CDR1 MNHNS, CDR2 SASEGT. The CDR3 runs 14 residues. As DNA, the CDR3 is TGTGCCAGCAGTGAGGGACAGGGAATCAACGGCTACACCTTC. Translating it yields CASSEGQGINGYTF.

The rearrangement uses TRBV11-3 and TRBJ2-2, with 9 bases fitting TRBD1. The V and J ends lost 5 bases and 4 bases, in that order; junction bases with no gene match: 11. The CDR3 length is 17 residues. CDR1 and CDR2 from the germline V gene are SGHNT and YENEEA. The CDR3 spells CASSISTGTGRTGELFF. The DNA of the CDR3 is TGTGCCAGCAGCATATCCACCGGGACAGGGCGCACCGGGGAGCTGTTTTTT.

This chain uses TRBV25-1 with TRBJ1-1, with 8 bases matching TRBD1. The CDR3 is 15 residues long. The germline V gene has CDR1 MGHDK and CDR2 SYGVNS. Germline trimming cut 6 bases from V and 1 base from J; bases unmatched to any gene: 7. CDR3 sequence reads: CASRRVRGQNTEAFF. The DNA of the CDR3 is TGTGCCAGCAGGAGGGTCAGGGGGCAGAACACTGAAGCTTTCTTT. The whole variable domain, filled in from reference TRBV25-1 and TRBJ1-1, reads EADIYQTPRYLVIGTGKKITLECSQTMGHDKMYWYQQDPGMELHLIHYSYGVNSTEKGDLSSESTVSRIRTEHFPLTLESARPSHTSQYLCASRRVRGQNTEAFFGQGTRLTVV.

CDR3 nucleotides: TGTGCCAGCAGCTTAGCGGGGGCTCGGGAGACCCAGTACTTC. Amino acids: CASSLAGARETQYF. The chain uses TRBV7-8 and TRBJ2-5, with D perhaps matching TRBD1 (6 bases). CDR3 size: 14 residues. Germline CDR1 reads SGHVS; CDR2 reads FQNEAQ. V dropped 0 bases and J dropped 5 bases, with 10 bases sitting between them.

The gene calls are TRBV4-1 and TRBJ1-1; 8 positions match TRBD1. CDR1 is MGHRA and CDR2 is YSYEKL in the germline V gene. Trimming took 3 bases from V and 4 from J; bases not matched to a gene: 4. The length of the CDR3 is 14 residues. The DNA of the CDR3 is TGCGCCAGCAGCCATGGACAGGGCACCACTGAAGCTTTCTTT. The encoded protein is CASSHGQGTTEAFF.

The chain employs TRBV6-5 and TRBJ1-1; D call uncertain. From germline, CDR1 is MNHEY and CDR2 SVGAGI. Trimming left V 9 bases short and J 1 base short, with 18 bases between. The CDR3 loop spans 15 amino acids. The CDR3 nucleotides are TGTGCCAGTACGACATACATATCAGAGAACACTGAAGCTTTCTTT. Protein: CASTTYISENTEAFF.

This clone was detected once. The rearrangement uses TRBV21-1 and TRBJ1-4. TRBV21-1 is given as a pseudogene. This CDR3 is 15 amino acids long. The CDR3 coding sequence is TGTGCCAGCAGCCCCTCGGATGTGAGGTTCGAAAAACTGTTTTTT. Protein sequence: CASSPSDVRFEKLFF.

J is TRBJ2-5 and V is TRBV5-1; 10 positions agree with TRBD2. Germline CDR1 and CDR2: SGHRS and YFSETQ. The J segment lost 4 bases and the V segment lost 2 bases, leaving 5 bases of the junction unmatched. This CDR3 is built from 15 residues. The CDR3: CASSFASGSAETQYF. The CDR3 coding sequence is TGCGCCAGCAGCTTCGCTAGCGGGAGTGCAGAGACCCAGTACTTC.

Only one count was recorded for this clone. The CDR3 reads CASSEYLAESYEQYF. The CDR3 bases are TGCGCCAGCAGTGAGTATCTAGCGGAGTCCTACGAGCAGTACTTC. This chain links TRBV10-2 with TRBJ2-7; 7 nucleotides line up with TRBD2. Trimming took 1 base from V and 1 from J; bases not matched to a gene: 4. This CDR3 is 15 amino acids long. Per the germline V gene, CDR1 is WSHSY and CDR2 is SAAADI.

This chain links TRBV6-6 with TRBJ1-5; D not certain. Germline loops: CDR1 MNHNY, CDR2 SVGAGI (reference sequence). The CDR3 has 16 residues. V lost 3 bases to trimming and J lost 0 bases, with 12 bases between them. The CDR3 DNA sequence: TGTGCCAGCAGTTATGCGACACCTAATAGCAATCAGCCCCAGCATTTT. This sequence encodes CASSYATPNSNQPQHF.

This clone has just one count. The V call is TRBV19, the J call TRBJ2-3, with 7 bases lining up with TRBD2. Germline CDR1 LNHDA, CDR2 SQIVND (reference sequence). Germline trimming cut 8 bases from V and 10 bases from J; bases unmatched to any gene: 6. There are 11 residues in the CDR3. DNA for the CDR3: TGTGCCAGTTGGGAGGGCTCGGCGCAGTATTTT. This gives the protein CASWEGSAQYF.

The CDR3 protein is CASSPQDRSSYNEQFF. In nucleotides, the CDR3 is TGTGCCAGCAGCCCACAGGACAGGAGCTCCTACAATGAGCAGTTCTTC. This chain joins TRBV9 and TRBJ2-1; 7 positions match TRBD1. The J segment lost 0 bases and the V segment lost 4 bases, leaving 7 bases of the junction unmatched. Germline V gene sequence: CDR1 SGDLS, CDR2 YYNGEE. The CDR3 runs 16 residues.

This chain joins TRBV6-5 and TRBJ1-5; 9 bases fit TRBD1. Germline V gene lookup returns CDR1 MNHEY and CDR2 SVGAGI. V was clipped by 6 bases and J by 3 bases; unmatched bases: 6. This CDR3 is built from 15 residues. This chain's CDR3 is CASSSTGGDNQPQHF. DNA for the CDR3: TGTGCCAGCAGCTCGACAGGGGGTGACAATCAGCCCCAGCATTTT.

The chain employs TRBV18 and TRBJ2-7; D gene unclear. V was trimmed by 4 bases and J by 4 bases, leaving 17 bases between them. Looked up from germline, CDR1 is KGHSH and CDR2 is LQKENI. The CDR3 runs 15 residues. DNA for the CDR3: TGTGCCAGCTCACGACTGGAGTCAAGTCAGTACGAGCAGTACTTC. This translates into CASSRLESSQYEQYF.

V gene TRBV3-1 (or the pseudogene TRBV3-2) combines with J gene TRBJ2-7; D is unresolved. In germline, CDR1 is LGHDT, CDR2 YNNKEL (reference sequence). This CDR3 region has 12 residues. The V end lost 0 bases, the J end lost 3 bases, and 3 bases lay between the germline ends. The CDR3 spells CASSQDSYEQYF. The CDR3 DNA reads TGTGCCAGCAGCCAAGATAGCTACGAGCAGTACTTC.

The gene calls are TRBV19 and TRBJ2-1, with 7 bases matching TRBD2. CDR1 and CDR2 from the germline V gene are LNHDA and SQIVND (reference sequence). With 4 bases clipped from V and 0 bases from J, the junction kept 3 bases outside the gene matches. The CDR3 is made up of 15 amino acids. CDR3 residues: CASSNSGASYNEQFF. The CDR3 region has the DNA TGTGCCAGTAGTAACAGCGGGGCCTCCTACAATGAGCAGTTCTTC.

The rearrangement links TRBV21-1 to TRBJ2-3; the table's D call, TRBD2, has no DNA check behind it. TRBV21-1 is noted as a pseudogene. The CDR3 sequence is 17 residues long. The CDR3 is CASSQPLLAGVRDTQYF. CDR3 DNA: TGTGCCAGCAGCCAACCTCTACTAGCGGGAGTTCGAGATACGCAGTATTTT.

In this sample, this clone turned up once. This sequence joins TRBV7-9 and TRBJ1-1; 7 nucleotides match TRBD1. The germline gives CDR1 SEHNR, CDR2 FQNEAQ (reference sequence). This CDR3 contains 14 residues. The V segment lost 5 bases and the J segment 1 base; nucleotides outside the gene matches: 4. This CDR3 reads CASSRQGGNTEAFF. CDR3 coding DNA: TGTGCCAGCAGCCGACAGGGAGGGAACACTGAAGCTTTCTTT. The full variable domain, rest sourced from reference TRBV7-9 and TRBJ1-1, is DTGVSQNPRHKITKRGQNVTFRCDPISEHNRLYWYRQTLGQGPEFLTYFQNEAQLEKSRLLSDRFSAERPKGSFSTLEIQRTEQGDSAMYLCASSRQGGNTEAFFGQGTRLTVV.

V usage is TRBV6-5 and J usage is TRBJ1-3; unclear D gene. The V gene's germline CDR1 is MNHEY and CDR2 SVGAGI. The CDR3 runs to 14 residues. The V end lost 0 bases, the J end lost 3 bases, and 6 bases lay between the germline ends. The CDR3 loop reads CASSYSNSGNTIYF. CDR3 DNA: TGTGCCAGCAGTTACTCGAACAGTGGAAACACCATATATTTT.